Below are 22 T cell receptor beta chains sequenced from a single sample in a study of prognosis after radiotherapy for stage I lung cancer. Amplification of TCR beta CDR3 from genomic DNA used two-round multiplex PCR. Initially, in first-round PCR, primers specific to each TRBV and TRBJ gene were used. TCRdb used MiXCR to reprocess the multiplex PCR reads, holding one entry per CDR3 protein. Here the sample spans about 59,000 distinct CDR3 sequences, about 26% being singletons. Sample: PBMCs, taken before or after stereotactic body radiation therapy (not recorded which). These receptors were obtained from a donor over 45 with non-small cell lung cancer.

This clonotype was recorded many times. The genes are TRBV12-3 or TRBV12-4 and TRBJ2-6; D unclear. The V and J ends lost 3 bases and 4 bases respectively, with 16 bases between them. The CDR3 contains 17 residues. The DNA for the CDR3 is TGTGCCAGCAGTTTCCGTGTTGGCGCATCCGGGGCCAACGTCCTGACTTTC. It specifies CASSFRVGASGANVLTF.

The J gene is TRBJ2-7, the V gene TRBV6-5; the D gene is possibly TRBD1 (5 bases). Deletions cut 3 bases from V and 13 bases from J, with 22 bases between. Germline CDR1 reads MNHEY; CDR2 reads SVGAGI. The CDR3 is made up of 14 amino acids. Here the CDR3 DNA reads TGTGCCAGCAGTTATCAGGGCCCCTCCTACGATCATTACTTC. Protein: CASSYQGPSYDHYF.

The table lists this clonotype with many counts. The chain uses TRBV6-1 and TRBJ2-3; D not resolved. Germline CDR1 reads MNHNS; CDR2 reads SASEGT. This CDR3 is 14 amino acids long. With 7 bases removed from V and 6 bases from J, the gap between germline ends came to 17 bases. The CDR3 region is CASTRNAPADTQYF. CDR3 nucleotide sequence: TGTGCCAGCACCCGAAATGCCCCAGCCGATACGCAGTATTTT.

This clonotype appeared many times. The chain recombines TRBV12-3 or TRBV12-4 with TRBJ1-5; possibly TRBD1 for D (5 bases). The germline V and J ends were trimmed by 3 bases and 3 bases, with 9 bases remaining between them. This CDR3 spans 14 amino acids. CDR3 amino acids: CASSFGADNQPQHF. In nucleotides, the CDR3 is TGTGCCAGCAGTTTCGGGGCAGACAATCAGCCCCAGCATTTT.

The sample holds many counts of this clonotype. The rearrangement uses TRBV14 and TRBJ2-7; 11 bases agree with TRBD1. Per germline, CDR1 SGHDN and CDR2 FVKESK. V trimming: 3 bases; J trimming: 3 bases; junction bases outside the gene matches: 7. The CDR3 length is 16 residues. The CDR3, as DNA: TGTGCCAGCAGCCAGCTCGGGGGACAGGGGGACTACGAGCAGTACTTC. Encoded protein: CASSQLGGQGDYEQYF.

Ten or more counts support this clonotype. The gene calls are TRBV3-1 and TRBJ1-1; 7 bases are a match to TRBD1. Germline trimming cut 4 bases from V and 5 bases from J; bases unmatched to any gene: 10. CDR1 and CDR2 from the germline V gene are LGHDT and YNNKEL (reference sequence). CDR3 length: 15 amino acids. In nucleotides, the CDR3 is TGTGCCAGCAGCCCCTATCACAGGGGAGGGACTGAAGCTTTCTTT. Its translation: CASSPYHRGGTEAFF.

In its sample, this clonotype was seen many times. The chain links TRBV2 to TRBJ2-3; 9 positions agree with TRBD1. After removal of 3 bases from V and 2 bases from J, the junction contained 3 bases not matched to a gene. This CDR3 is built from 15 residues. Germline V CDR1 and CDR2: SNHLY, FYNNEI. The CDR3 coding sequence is TGTGCCAGCAGTGACCGGACAGGGGCCACAGATACGCAGTATTTT. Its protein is CASSDRTGATDTQYF.

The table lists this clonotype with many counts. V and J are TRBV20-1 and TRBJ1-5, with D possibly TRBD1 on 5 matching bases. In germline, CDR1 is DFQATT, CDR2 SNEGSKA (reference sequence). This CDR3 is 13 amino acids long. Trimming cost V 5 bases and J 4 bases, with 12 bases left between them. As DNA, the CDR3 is TGCAGTGCTGGGACCCCGGGAAATCAGCCCCAGCATTTT. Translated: CSAGTPGNQPQHF.

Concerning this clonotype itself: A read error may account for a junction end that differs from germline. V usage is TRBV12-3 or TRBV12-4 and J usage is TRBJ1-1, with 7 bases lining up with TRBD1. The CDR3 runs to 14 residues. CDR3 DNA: TGTGTCAGCAGTTTCCGTGGACAGGTGCCTGGAGCTTTCTTT. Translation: CVSSFRGQVPGAFF.

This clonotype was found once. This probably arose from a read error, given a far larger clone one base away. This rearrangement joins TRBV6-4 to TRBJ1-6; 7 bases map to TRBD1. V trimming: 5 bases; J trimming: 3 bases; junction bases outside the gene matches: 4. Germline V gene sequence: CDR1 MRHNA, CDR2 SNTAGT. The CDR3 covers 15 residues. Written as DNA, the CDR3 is TGTGCCAGCAGTTACAGGGGCGACTATAATTCACCCCTCCACTTT. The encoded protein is CASSYRGDYNSPLHF.

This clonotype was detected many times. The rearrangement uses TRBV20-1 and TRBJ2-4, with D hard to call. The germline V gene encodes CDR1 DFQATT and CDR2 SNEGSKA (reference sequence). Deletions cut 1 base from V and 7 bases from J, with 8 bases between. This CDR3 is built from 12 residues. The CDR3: CSARGSVNIQYF. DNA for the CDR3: TGCAGTGCTAGAGGCAGCGTCAACATTCAGTACTTC.

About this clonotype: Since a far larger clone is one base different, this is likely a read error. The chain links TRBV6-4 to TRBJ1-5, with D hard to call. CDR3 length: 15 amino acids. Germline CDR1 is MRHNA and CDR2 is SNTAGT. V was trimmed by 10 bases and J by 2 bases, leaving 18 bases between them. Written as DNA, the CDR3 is TGTGCCATCGCGGGTGGAGGGCGTGGCAATCAGCCCCAGCATTTT. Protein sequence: CAIAGGGRGNQPQHF.

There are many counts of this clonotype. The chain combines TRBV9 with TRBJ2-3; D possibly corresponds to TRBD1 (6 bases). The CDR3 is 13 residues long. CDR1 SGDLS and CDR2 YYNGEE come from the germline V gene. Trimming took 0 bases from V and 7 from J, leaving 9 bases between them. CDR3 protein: CASSVGGGNTQYF. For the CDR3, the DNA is TGTGCCAGCAGCGTAGGAGGGGGAAATACGCAGTATTTT.

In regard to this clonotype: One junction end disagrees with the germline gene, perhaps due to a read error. DNA for the CDR3: TGTGCCAGCAACCCCGGACTAGCGGGGGGGCGTAGTCTCTACAATGAGCAGTTGTTC. This encodes CASNPGLAGGRSLYNEQLF. V is TRBV6-1 and J is TRBJ2-1; TRBD2 matches at 15 bases. The germline V gene has CDR1 MNHNS and CDR2 SASEGT. The CDR3 runs to 19 residues.

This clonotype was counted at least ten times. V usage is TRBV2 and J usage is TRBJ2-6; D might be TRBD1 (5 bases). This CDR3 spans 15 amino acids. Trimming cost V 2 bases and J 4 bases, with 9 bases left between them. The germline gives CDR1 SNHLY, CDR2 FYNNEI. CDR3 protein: CASSEMGRGANVLTF. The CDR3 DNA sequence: TGTGCCAGCAGTGAAATGGGGCGGGGGGCCAACGTCCTGACTTTC.

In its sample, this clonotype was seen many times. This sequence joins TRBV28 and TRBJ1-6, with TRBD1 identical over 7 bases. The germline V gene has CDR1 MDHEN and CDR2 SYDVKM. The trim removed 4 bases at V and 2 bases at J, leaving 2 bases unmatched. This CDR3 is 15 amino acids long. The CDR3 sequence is CASSSRGTYNSPLHF. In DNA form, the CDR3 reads TGTGCCAGCAGTTCCAGGGGGACCTATAATTCACCCCTCCACTTT.

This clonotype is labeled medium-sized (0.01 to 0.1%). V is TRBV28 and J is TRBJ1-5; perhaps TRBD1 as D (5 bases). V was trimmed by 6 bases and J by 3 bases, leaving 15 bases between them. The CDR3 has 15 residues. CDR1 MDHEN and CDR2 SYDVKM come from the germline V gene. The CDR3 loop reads CASRAGTVPNQPQHF. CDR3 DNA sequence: TGTGCCAGCAGGGCCGGGACGGTGCCCAATCAGCCCCAGCATTTT.

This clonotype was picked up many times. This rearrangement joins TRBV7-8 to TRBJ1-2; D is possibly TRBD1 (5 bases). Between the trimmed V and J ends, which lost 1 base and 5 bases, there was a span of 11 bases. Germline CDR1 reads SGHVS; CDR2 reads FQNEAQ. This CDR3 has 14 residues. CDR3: CASSLVDSGYGYTF. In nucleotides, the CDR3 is TGTGCCAGCAGCTTAGTGGACTCAGGGTATGGCTACACCTTC.

CDR3: CSARGLGGPNSLYTF. In DNA, the CDR3 is TGCAGTGCTAGAGGCCTGGGGGGCCCTAACTCCCTCTACACCTTC. The V call is TRBV20-1, the J call TRBJ1-2; possible D gene TRBD1, 6 bases. V was pared by 1 base and J by 10 bases, with 22 bases between. This CDR3 contains 15 residues. The germline V gene encodes CDR1 DFQATT and CDR2 SNEGSKA (reference sequence).

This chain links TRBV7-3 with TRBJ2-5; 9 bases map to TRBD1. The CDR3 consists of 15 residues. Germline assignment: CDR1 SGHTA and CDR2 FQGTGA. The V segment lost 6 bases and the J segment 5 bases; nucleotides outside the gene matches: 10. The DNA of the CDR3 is TGTGCCAGCAGACGGACAGGGGAAGGTGGGGAGACCCAGTACTTC. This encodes CASRRTGEGGETQYF.

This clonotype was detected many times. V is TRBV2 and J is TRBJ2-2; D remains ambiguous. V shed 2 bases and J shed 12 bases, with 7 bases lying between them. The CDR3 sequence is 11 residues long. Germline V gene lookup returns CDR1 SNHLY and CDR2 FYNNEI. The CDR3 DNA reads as TGTGCCAGCAGTGAATTGGGGAAGCTGTTTTTT. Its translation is CASSELGKLFF.

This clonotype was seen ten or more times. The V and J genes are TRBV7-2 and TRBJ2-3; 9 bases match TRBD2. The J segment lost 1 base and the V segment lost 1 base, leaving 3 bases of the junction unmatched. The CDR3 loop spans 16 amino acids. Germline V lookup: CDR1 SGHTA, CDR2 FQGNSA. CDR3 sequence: CASSLVERGGTDTQYF. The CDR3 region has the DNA TGTGCCAGCAGCTTAGTCGAGCGGGGGGGCACAGATACGCAGTATTTT.